These 23 T cell receptor beta chains were sequenced from one sample in a study of regulatory T cells in long-lasting Graves disease. Time point meaning: persistent/refractory GD, antithyroid drugs over 5 years with positive TRAb. The TCR library used RNA extracted from PBMCs. Researchers made TCR beta libraries by using iRepertoire HTBI primers and running Arm-PCR on CDR3 regions. One entry per CDR3 protein, called by TCRdb with MiXCR from the multiplex PCR reads. The profile shows roughly 500,000 distinct CDR3 sequences, less than 25% of them singletons. The sample here was peripheral blood mononuclear cells (PBMCs), taken when the disease was refractory, from a patient treated with antithyroid drugs. The source is a female donor with Graves disease.

The chain links TRBV20-1 to TRBJ2-3, with a possible D match to TRBD1 (6 bases). Germline V gene sequence: CDR1 DFQATT, CDR2 SNEGSKA (reference sequence). Trimming took 0 bases from V and 3 from J, leaving 7 bases between them. The CDR3 contains 13 residues. The CDR3 loop reads CSAREGATDTQYF. The CDR3 DNA sequence: TGCAGTGCTAGAGAGGGGGCAACAGATACGCAGTATTTT.

This sequence joins TRBV5-1 and TRBJ2-5, with 9 bases aligning to TRBD1. The CDR3 is made up of 14 amino acids. Germline V gene sequence: CDR1 SGHRS, CDR2 YFSETQ. The V segment lost 6 bases and the J segment 5 bases; nucleotides outside the gene matches: 8. The CDR3 loop reads CASTSTGGRETQYF. The CDR3 DNA reads TGCGCCAGCACTTCGACAGGGGGTAGGGAGACCCAGTACTTC.

The chain combines TRBV4-3 with TRBJ1-4; possible D gene TRBD1, 5 bases. The germline V gene encodes CDR1 LGHNA and CDR2 YSLEER. V was cut by 1 base and J by 7 bases, with 16 bases left in between. The CDR3 contains 16 residues. The CDR3 DNA reads TGCGCCAGCAGCCAAGGTCCAGGGACGATTACTGAAAAACTGTTTTTT. Amino acids: CASSQGPGTITEKLFF.

This clonotype was seen only a few times. This rearrangement joins TRBV3-1 to TRBJ1-1; TRBD1 matches at 9 bases. The CDR3 is made up of 16 amino acids. V was pared by 1 base and J by 6 bases, with 9 bases of the junction left unmatched. The germline gives CDR1 LGHDT, CDR2 YNNKEL (reference sequence). The CDR3 spells CASSQAPGQGVSEAFF. The CDR3 nucleotides are TGTGCCAGCAGCCAAGCCCCGGGACAGGGAGTCTCTGAAGCTTTCTTT.

To note about this clonotype: A much larger clone sits a single nucleotide away, making a read error possible. This chain joins TRBV6-2 or TRBV6-3 and TRBJ1-5; D remains unclear. The CDR3 length is 13 residues. Germline V gene lookup returns CDR1 MNHEY and CDR2 SVGEGT. Trimming removed 10 bases from V and 5 bases from J, with 15 bases in between. The CDR3 region has the DNA TGTGCCACCACTCTGGCACCCTATCAGCCCCAGCATTTT. Translating it yields CATTLAPYQPQHF.

The rearrangement joins TRBV18 to TRBJ2-7, with 9 bases lining up with TRBD2. This CDR3 contains 16 residues. Germline lookup yields CDR1 KGHSH and CDR2 LQKENI. Trimming took 0 bases from V and 2 from J; bases not matched to a gene: 5. This CDR3 is CASSPPTSGATYEQYF. The CDR3 DNA is TGTGCCAGCTCACCACCGACTAGCGGCGCAACCTACGAGCAGTACTTC.

This clonotype was seen many times. The V call is TRBV12-3 or TRBV12-4, the J call TRBJ2-7; no clear D gene. Trimming stripped 5 bases from V and 1 base from J, with 9 bases between. The CDR3 spans 13 residues. This CDR3 is CASSLTSSYEQYF. The CDR3 DNA is TGTGCCAGCAGTCTGACAAGTTCCTACGAGCAGTACTTC.

This clonotype has just a few counts. This chain joins TRBV29-1 and TRBJ2-2; the D gene is possibly TRBD2 (6 bases). Germline loops: CDR1 SQVTM, CDR2 ANQGSEA. CDR3 length equals 14 residues. V was cut by 3 bases and J by 4 bases, with 12 bases left in between. The CDR3 loop reads CSVDSGESTGELFF. The CDR3, as DNA: TGCAGCGTTGATTCGGGGGAAAGCACCGGGGAGCTGTTTTTT.

At least ten counts were recorded for this clonotype. This chain links TRBV6-1 with TRBJ1-5, with D maybe TRBD1 (5 bases). With 5 bases removed from V and 2 bases from J, the gap between germline ends came to 13 bases. The germline CDR1 and CDR2 sequences are MNHNS and SASEGT. The CDR3 is 15 amino acids. The CDR3: CASSKRGGGNQPQHF. CDR3 in DNA: TGTGCCAGCAGTAAAAGGGGCGGCGGCAATCAGCCCCAGCATTTT.

Regarding this clonotype: Just one base apart from a much larger clone, this may be a read error. The conserved phenylalanine or tryptophan normally closing the CDR3 is absent here, so this likely arose from a read error. The DNA is left out, because the CDR3 cannot be placed on it with certainty; the CDR3 is given as TCRdb lists it. CDR3 loop: CASSQDTAPKVYS. V is TRBV7-2 and J is TRBJ2-7; TRBD1, the D gene given by the table, was not confirmed from the DNA. The CDR3 is 13 residues long, counting both termini. The germline V gene encodes CDR1 SGHTA and CDR2 FQGNSA.

On this clonotype itself: A much larger clone differs by one base, so this may be a read error. This rearrangement joins TRBV28 to TRBJ1-2; D is unresolved. V lost 7 bases to trimming and J lost 4 bases, with 13 bases between them. Germline assignment: CDR1 MDHEN and CDR2 SYDVKM. The CDR3 sequence is 13 residues long. CDR3 in amino acids: CASIGTSSYGYTF. The CDR3 DNA follows: TGTGCCAGCATCGGCACGTCTAGCTATGGCTACACCTTC.

The chain recombines TRBV5-1 with TRBJ1-5; D possibly corresponds to TRBD1 (6 bases). CDR1 SGHRS and CDR2 YFSETQ come from the germline V gene. Trimming took 0 bases from V and 6 from J, leaving 13 bases between them. The CDR3 has 15 residues. The chain's CDR3 is CASSLGTGGLQPQHF. CDR3 DNA sequence: TGCGCCAGCAGCTTGGGGACGGGGGGGCTTCAGCCCCAGCATTTT.

This clonotype was picked up many times. This chain links TRBV6-1 with TRBJ2-7; 8 bases agree with TRBD1. V trimming: 4 bases; J trimming: 1 base; junction bases outside the gene matches: 6. Germline V CDR1 and CDR2: MNHNS, SASEGT. This CDR3 spans 15 amino acids. CDR3 residues: CASSVDRVNSYEQYF. As DNA, the CDR3 is TGTGCCAGCAGTGTGGACAGGGTTAATTCCTACGAGCAGTACTTC.

The V call is TRBV5-1, the J call TRBJ1-4; D is undetermined. The CDR3 has 15 residues. V was clipped by 0 bases and J by 3 bases, with 9 bases between them. The germline CDR1 and CDR2 sequences are SGHRS and YFSETQ. CDR3 nucleotides: TGCGCCAGCAGCTTGGTTGGGGATCCTAATGAAAAACTGTTTTTT. This translates into CASSLVGDPNEKLFF.

The table lists this clonotype with a few counts. This chain links TRBV19 with TRBJ1-5; 7 nucleotides line up with TRBD1. Trimming took 7 bases from V and 1 from J; bases not matched to a gene: 4. The CDR3 is 14 residues long. Germline lookup yields CDR1 LNHDA and CDR2 SQIVND (reference sequence). CDR3 in DNA: TGTGCCAGTACCGGGGGACAGAGCAATCAGCCCCAGCATTTT. Its translation: CASTGGQSNQPQHF.

This clonotype was detected many times. The CDR3 loop reads CANRDSNYGYTF. In DNA, the CDR3 is TGTGCCAACCGGGACTCCAACTATGGCTACACCTTC. The rearrangement links TRBV28 to TRBJ1-2; D might be TRBD1 (5 bases). The CDR3 has 12 residues. Trimming left V 10 bases short and J 2 bases short, with 11 bases between. CDR1 MDHEN and CDR2 SYDVKM come from the germline V gene.

This clonotype showed up many times. The V and J genes are TRBV9 and TRBJ2-2; 9 bases are shared with TRBD2. The germline CDR1 and CDR2 sequences are SGDLS and YYNGEE. The CDR3 loop spans 15 amino acids. V dropped 1 base and J dropped 4; count of bases not matched to a gene: 2. The CDR3 region is CASSVISGGTGELFF. DNA of the CDR3: TGTGCCAGCAGCGTAATTAGCGGGGGCACCGGGGAGCTGTTTTTT.

In its sample, this clonotype was seen a few times. The CDR3, as DNA: TGCGCCAGCAGCCCGGGACAGGGGATAACTGAAGCTTTCTTT. It translates to CASSPGQGITEAFF. The chain has TRBV5-1 and TRBJ1-1; 10 positions agree with TRBD1. The CDR3 extends over 14 amino acids. V was pared by 4 bases and J by 5 bases, with 5 bases of the junction left unmatched. From germline, CDR1 is SGHRS and CDR2 YFSETQ.

This rearrangement joins TRBV20-1 to TRBJ2-7, with 10 nucleotides matching TRBD1. CDR3 length: 14 residues. With 5 bases clipped from V and 2 bases from J, the junction kept 6 bases outside the gene matches. Per germline, CDR1 DFQATT and CDR2 SNEGSKA (reference sequence). The CDR3, as DNA: TGCAGTGCTTCTAGACAGGGGGCCACCTACGAGCAGTACTTC. Its protein product is CSASRQGATYEQYF.

CDR3 in amino acids: CASCQGVGTEAFF. The CDR3 DNA follows: TGCGCCAGCTGCCAGGGGGTTGGGACTGAAGCTTTCTTT. The V call is TRBV5-1, the J call TRBJ1-1; 7 bases match TRBD1. With V trimmed by 7 bases and J by 5 bases, 8 bases remained unmatched. From germline, CDR1 is SGHRS and CDR2 YFSETQ. This CDR3 is built from 13 residues.

The sample holds one count of this clonotype. A read error may produce the germline difference seen at one junction end. The chain is built from TRBV5-1 and TRBJ2-1; 12 nucleotides match TRBD2. Germline-derived CDR1 and CDR2 are SGHRS and YFSETQ. The CDR3 totals 15 residues. This CDR3 reads CASSSWTSGANGQFF. DNA for the CDR3: TGCGCCAGCAGCTCCTGGACTAGCGGGGCCAATGGGCAGTTCTTC.

This sequence joins TRBV7-3 and TRBJ2-3; TRBD2 matches 8 bases. The CDR3 totals 15 residues. Per germline, CDR1 SGHTA and CDR2 FQGTGA. After removal of 5 bases from V and 3 bases from J, the junction contained 7 bases not matched to a gene. The CDR3 is CASSPAGAATDTQYF. CDR3 bases: TGTGCCAGCAGCCCAGCGGGGGCCGCTACAGATACGCAGTATTTT.

This clonotype came up many times. V gene TRBV12-3 or TRBV12-4 combines with J gene TRBJ1-1, with D unresolved. V was clipped by 7 bases and J by 0 bases, with 18 bases between them. The CDR3 covers 16 residues. The CDR3 DNA reads TGTGCCAGCACCTTGGCCGGGGTTAGGATGAACACTGAAGCTTTCTTT. The encoded protein is CASTLAGVRMNTEAFF.